The TCR beta chain under discussion was sequenced for a study of shared clonotypes between healthy human individuals. Trimming removed 4 bases at V and 0 bases at J, with 4 bases between. The CDR3 spans 12 residues. Germline CDR1 is SGHRS and CDR2 is YFSETQ. Whole-study results and caveats: Rarefaction indicated that sorted-subset sequencing remained incomplete although depth was large. Naive subsets, compared against memory subsets, generally had larger estimated richness values.

On this clone itself: What it binds is unknown.

Every immunoSEQ plate was one replicate of a subset's evenly spread DNA. Clones were sequenced by immunoSEQ multiplex PCR, and TCRdb holds only the in-frame ones, with some missing. The data contain 1 million to 1.3 million clones, around 78% of them singletons. The origin of this receptor is a man aged 18 to 29 in good health. Some clones in this sample may be carry-over from other donors' samples. The sequencing input was memory CD4+ T cells from PBMCs. Subset reported: CD45RA-negative fraction. V is TRBV5-1 and J is TRBJ1-1, with D uncertain. The CDR3 loop is CASSRMNTEAFF. DNA of the CDR3: TGCGCCAGCAGCCGTATGAACACTGAAGCTTTCTTT.